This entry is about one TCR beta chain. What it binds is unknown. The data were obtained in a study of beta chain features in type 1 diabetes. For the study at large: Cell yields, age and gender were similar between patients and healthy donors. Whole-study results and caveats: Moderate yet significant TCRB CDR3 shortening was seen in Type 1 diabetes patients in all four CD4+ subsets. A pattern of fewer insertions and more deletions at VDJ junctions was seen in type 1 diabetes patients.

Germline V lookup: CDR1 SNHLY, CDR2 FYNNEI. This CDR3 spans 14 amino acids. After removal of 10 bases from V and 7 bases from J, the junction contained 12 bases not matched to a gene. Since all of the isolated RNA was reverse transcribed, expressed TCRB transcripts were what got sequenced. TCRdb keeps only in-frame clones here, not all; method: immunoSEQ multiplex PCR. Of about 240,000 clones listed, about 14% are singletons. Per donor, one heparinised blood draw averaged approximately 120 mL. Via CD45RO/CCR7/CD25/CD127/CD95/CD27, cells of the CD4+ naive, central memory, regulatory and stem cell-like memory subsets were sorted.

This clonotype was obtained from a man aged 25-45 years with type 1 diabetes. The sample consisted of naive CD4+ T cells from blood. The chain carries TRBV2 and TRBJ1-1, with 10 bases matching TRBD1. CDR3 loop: CATSSGTGAGEAFF. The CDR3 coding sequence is TGTGCCACCTCTTCCGGGACAGGGGCTGGTGAAGCTTTCTTT.